Reported below is one TCR beta chain. What it binds is unknown. The sample originates from a study of blood T cells in healthy people across ages. A second PCR, run for roughly 7 to 12 cycles, used a sample-barcoded 5' primer plus a J-beta primer mix. Using its own MiXCR run on the 5' RACE reads, TCRdb lists one record per CDR3 protein. The sample gives 550,000 to 700,000 distinct CDR3 sequences, approximately 27% of which show up once; around 20% is in the top ten. The CDR3 runs 14 residues. Trimming cost V 2 bases and J 7 bases, with 9 bases left between them. Germline loops: CDR1 PRHDT, CDR2 FYEKMQ (reference sequence). Aged about 6 to 90, donors were systemically healthy Caucasians from Russia. General observations from the study: Naive CD4+ cell counts and diversity both ran higher in long-lived than in aged donors.

This chain uses TRBV13 with TRBJ1-6; TRBD1 might be the D (5 bases). This clonotype originated in a woman between 65 and 79 years old in good health. The sample comprised blood. The CDR3 nucleotides read TGTGCCAGCAGCTTAAAGGGGTGGAATTCACCCCTCCACTTT. Its protein is CASSLKGWNSPLHF.